This T cell receptor (beta chain) was captured in a study of OX40 agonist ivuxolimab in advanced cancers. Losses at the gene ends were 4 bases for V and 8 bases for J; bases not matched to a gene: 2. This CDR3 contains 12 residues. Per the germline V gene, CDR1 is SGHRS and CDR2 is YFSETQ. Some clones are missing from TCRdb's copy, which holds only in-frame ones; the method was immunoSEQ multiplex PCR. The data show around 70,000 clones, with roughly four fifths seen just once and 5% held by the top ten. This clonotype originated in an adult with an advanced solid tumor such as melanoma, head and neck, liver or kidney cancer. The chain uses TRBV5-1 and TRBJ2-1; 8 nucleotides align to TRBD1. The starting material was CD4+ or CD8+ T cells sorted from blood, obtained in a trial of the OX40 agonist ivuxolimab. CDR3 sequence reads: CASSPTGDEQFF. CDR3 in DNA: TGCGCCAGCAGCCCGACAGGGGATGAGCAGTTCTTC. The full variable domain, completed using reference TRBV5-1 and TRBJ2-1, is KAGVTQTPRYLIKTRGQQVTLSCSPISGHRSVSWYQQTPGQGLQFLFEYFSETQRNKGNFPGRFSGRQFSNSRSEMNVSTLELGDSALYLCASSPTGDEQFFGPGTRLTVL.